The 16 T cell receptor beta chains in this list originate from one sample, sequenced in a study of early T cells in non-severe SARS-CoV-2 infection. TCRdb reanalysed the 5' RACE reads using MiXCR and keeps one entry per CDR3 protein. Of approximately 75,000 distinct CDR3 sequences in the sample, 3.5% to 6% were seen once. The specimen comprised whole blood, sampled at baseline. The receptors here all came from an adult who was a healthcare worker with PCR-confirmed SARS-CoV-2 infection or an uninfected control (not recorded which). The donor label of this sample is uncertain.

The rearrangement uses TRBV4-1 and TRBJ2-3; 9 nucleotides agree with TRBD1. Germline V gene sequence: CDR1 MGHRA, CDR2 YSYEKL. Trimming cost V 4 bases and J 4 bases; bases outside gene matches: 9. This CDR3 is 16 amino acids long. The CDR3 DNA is TGCGCCAGCAGCCCCAAACAGGGGGCCACCGCAGATACGCAGTATTTT. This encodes CASSPKQGATADTQYF.

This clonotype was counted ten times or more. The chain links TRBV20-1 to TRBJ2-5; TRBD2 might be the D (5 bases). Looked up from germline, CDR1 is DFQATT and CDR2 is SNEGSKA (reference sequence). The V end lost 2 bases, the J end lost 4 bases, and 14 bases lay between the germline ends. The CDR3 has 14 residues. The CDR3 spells CSARSRGSGETQYF. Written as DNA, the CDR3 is TGCAGTGCTAGAAGTCGCGGGTCGGGAGAGACCCAGTACTTC.

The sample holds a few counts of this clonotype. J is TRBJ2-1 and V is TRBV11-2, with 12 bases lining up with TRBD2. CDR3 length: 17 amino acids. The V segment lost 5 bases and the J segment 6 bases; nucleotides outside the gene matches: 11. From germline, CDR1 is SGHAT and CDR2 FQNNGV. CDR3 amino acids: CASSPNPLAGGLNEQFF. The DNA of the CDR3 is TGTGCCAGCAGCCCAAACCCCCTAGCGGGGGGGCTCAATGAGCAGTTCTTC.

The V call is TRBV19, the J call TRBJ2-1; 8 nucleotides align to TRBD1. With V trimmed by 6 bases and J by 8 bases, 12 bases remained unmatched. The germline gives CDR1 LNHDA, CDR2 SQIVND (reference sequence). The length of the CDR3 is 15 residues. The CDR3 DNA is TGTGCCAGTAGGCCACAGGACAGGGAATTTTATGAGCAGTTCTTC. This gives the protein CASRPQDREFYEQFF.

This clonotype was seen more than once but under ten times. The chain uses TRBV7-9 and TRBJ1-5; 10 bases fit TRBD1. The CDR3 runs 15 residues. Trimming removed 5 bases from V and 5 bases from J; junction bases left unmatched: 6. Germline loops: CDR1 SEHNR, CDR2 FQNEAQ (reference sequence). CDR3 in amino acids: CASSRGQGIDQPQHF. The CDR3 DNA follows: TGTGCCAGCAGCAGGGGACAGGGGATAGATCAGCCCCAGCATTTT.

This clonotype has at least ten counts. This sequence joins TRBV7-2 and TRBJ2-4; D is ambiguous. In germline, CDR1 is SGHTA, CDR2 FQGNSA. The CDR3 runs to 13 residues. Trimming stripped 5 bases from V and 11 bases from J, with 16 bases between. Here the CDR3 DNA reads TGTGCCAGCAGCCCACTAACACAGTCGGTTCAGTACTTC. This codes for CASSPLTQSVQYF.

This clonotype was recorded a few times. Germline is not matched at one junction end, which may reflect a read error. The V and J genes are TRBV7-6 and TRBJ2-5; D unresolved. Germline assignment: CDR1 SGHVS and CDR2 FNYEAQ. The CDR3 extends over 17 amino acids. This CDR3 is CASTLEPGGGIQETQYF. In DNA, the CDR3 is TGTGCCAGCACCTTAGAGCCGGGCGGCGGAATCCAAGAGACCCAGTACTTC.

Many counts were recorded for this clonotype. This chain's CDR3 is CASSQRTSNTGELFF. Written as DNA, the CDR3 is TGTGCCAGCAGCCAAAGGACGTCGAACACCGGGGAGCTGTTTTTT. The chain has TRBV7-2 and TRBJ2-2; D uncertain. Trimming removed 5 bases from V and 0 bases from J, with 10 bases in between. There are 15 residues in the CDR3. Germline V gene data show CDR1 as SGHTA and CDR2 as FQGNSA.

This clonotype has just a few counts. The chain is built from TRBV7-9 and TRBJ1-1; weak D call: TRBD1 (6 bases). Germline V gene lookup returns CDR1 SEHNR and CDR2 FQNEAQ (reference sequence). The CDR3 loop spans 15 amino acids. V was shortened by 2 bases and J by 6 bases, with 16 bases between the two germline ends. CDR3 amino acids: CASSLPLQGRAEAFF. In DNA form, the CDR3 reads TGTGCCAGCAGCTTACCTCTACAGGGTCGAGCTGAAGCTTTCTTT.

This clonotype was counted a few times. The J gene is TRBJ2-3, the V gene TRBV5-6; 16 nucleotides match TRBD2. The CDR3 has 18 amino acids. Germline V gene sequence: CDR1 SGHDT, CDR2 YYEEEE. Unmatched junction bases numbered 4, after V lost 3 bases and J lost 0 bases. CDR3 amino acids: CASSYGTSGGVSTDTQYF. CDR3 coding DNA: TGTGCCAGCAGCTACGGGACTAGCGGGGGGGTAAGCACAGATACGCAGTATTTT.

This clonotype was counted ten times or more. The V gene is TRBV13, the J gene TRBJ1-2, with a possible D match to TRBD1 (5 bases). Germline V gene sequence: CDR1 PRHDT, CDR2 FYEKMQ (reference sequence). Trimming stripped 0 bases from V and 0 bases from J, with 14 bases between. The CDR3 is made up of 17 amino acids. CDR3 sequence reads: CASSLGGSRDPNYGYTF. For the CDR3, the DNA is TGTGCCAGCAGCTTAGGGGGGTCGCGGGACCCTAACTATGGCTACACCTTC.

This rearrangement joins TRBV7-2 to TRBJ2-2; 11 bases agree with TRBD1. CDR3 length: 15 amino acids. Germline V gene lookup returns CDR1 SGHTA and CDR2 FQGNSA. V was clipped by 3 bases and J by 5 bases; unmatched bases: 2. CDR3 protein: CASSFGQGATGELFF. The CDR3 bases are TGTGCCAGCAGCTTTGGACAGGGGGCTACCGGGGAGCTGTTTTTT.

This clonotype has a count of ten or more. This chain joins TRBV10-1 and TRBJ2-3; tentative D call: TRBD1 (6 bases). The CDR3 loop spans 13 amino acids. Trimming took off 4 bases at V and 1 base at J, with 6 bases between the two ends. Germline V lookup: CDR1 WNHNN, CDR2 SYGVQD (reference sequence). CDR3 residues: CASSAGGTDTQYF. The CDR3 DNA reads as TGCGCCAGCAGTGCAGGGGGCACAGATACGCAGTATTTT.

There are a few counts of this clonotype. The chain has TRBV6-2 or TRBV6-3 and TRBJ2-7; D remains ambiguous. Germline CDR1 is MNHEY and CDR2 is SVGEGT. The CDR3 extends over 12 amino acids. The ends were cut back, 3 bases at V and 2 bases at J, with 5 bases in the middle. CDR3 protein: CASSYPPYEQYF. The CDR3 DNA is TGTGCCAGCAGTTATCCGCCCTACGAGCAGTACTTC.

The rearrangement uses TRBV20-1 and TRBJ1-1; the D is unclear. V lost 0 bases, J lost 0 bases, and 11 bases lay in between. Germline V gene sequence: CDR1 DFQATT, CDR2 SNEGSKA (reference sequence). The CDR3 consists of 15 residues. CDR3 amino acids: CSARDARGMNTEAFF. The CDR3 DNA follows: TGCAGTGCTAGAGATGCCCGTGGGATGAACACTGAAGCTTTCTTT.

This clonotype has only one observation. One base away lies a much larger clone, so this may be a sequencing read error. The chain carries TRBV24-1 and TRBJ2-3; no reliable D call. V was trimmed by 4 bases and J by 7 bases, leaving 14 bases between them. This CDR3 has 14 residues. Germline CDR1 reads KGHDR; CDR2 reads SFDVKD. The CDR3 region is CATSESLEEYTQYF. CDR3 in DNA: TGTGCCACCAGTGAGAGCCTAGAGGAGTATACGCAGTATTTT.